Ten or more counts support the clone carrying this T cell receptor beta chain. Its cognate antigen is unknown. V was trimmed by 3 bases and J by 0 bases, leaving 2 bases between them. This CDR3 comprises 13 residues. Germline lookup yields CDR1 MDHEN and CDR2 SYDVKM. The sample comes from a study of T-cell memory formation after mild COVID-19. Study-wide background: The study found TCR clusters largely donor specific. Study-wide results and limits: Clones that contracted from day 15 to 85 had balanced CD4/CD8; later expanders were CD4+ biased. Memory sampled before infection contained some responding clones, suggesting cross-reactive memory joined.

TCRdb passed the 5' RACE reads through MiXCR, listing each CDR3 protein once. The sample includes about 290,000 distinct CDR3 sequences, more than 15% seen only once; the top ten take 22%. The V call is TRBV28, the J call TRBJ2-2; D is ambiguous. The specimen sequenced was PBMCs or a T cell subset sorted from them (not recorded which). This TCR came from a man in his late teens or twenties who had mild COVID-19 (a few samples of this study predate the infection). Cell type and time point are not known. In DNA, the CDR3 is TGTGCCAGCAGTTTCCCGAACACCGGGGAGCTGTTTTTT. It is translated as CASSFPNTGELFF.